The rows below give T cell receptor beta chains drawn from one sample of a study of beta chain features in type 1 diabetes. The table came from immunoSEQ multiplex PCR; TCRdb's copy has only in-frame clones and leaves some out. Of around 450,000 clones in the sample, 9.5% to 12% were seen once. The sample was naive CD4+ T cells from blood. Receptors originate from a woman under 30 in good health. Each CDR3 is given with its conserved first and last residue. D genes are given only for firm matches. Clone size is given for some rows only: seen once, a few or many times, or a class if the clone is expanded.

V gene: TRBV18
clone size: -
D gene: TRBD2
J gene: TRBJ2-3
CDR3 protein: CASSPLASGSTDTQYF
CDR3 DNA: TGTGCCAGCTCACCCCTGGCTAGCGGGAGCACAGATACGCAGTATTTT

V gene: TRBV30
clone size: -
D gene: TRBD2
J gene: TRBJ2-1
CDR3 protein: CAWSAGTSGTNEQFF
CDR3 DNA: TGTGCCTGGAGTGCGGGGACTAGCGGGACTAATGAGCAGTTCTTC

V gene: TRBV6-5
clone size: -
D gene: -
J gene: TRBJ1-2
CDR3 protein: CASSYVGRSYGYTF
CDR3 DNA: TGTGCCAGCAGTTATGTTGGGCGAAGCTATGGCTACACCTTC

V gene: TRBV6-5
clone size: -
D gene: -
J gene: TRBJ1-1
CDR3 protein: CASRPPGTPNTEAFF
CDR3 DNA: TGTGCCAGCAGGCCCCCAGGGACCCCGAACACTGAAGCTTTCTTT

V gene: TRBV7-2
clone size: -
D gene: -
J gene: TRBJ2-1
CDR3 protein: CASSLDRGGNEQFF
CDR3 DNA: TGTGCCAGCAGCTTAGACCGGGGTGGCAATGAGCAGTTCTTC

V gene: TRBV6-5
clone size: -
D gene: TRBD2
J gene: TRBJ2-3
CDR3 protein: CASSLTGGTDTQYF
CDR3 DNA: TGTGCCAGCAGTTTAACGGGAGGTACAGATACGCAGTATTTT

V gene: TRBV19
clone size: few
D gene: -
J gene: TRBJ2-5
CDR3 protein: CASSSQGLGETQYF
CDR3 DNA: TGTGCCAGTAGCTCACAGGGATTAGGGGAGACCCAGTACTTC

V gene: TRBV7-9
clone size: -
D gene: TRBD2
J gene: TRBJ2-2
CDR3 protein: CASSSPGLAGAWDTGELFF
CDR3 DNA: TGTGCCAGCAGCTCCCCGGGACTAGCGGGAGCGTGGGACACCGGGGAGCTGTTTTTT

V gene: TRBV9
clone size: few
D gene: -
J gene: TRBJ2-3
CDR3 protein: CASSVAGTSDTQYF
CDR3 DNA: TGTGCCAGCAGCGTAGCTGGCACCTCAGATACGCAGTATTTT

V gene: TRBV5-4
clone size: -
D gene: TRBD2
J gene: TRBJ2-6
CDR3 protein: CASSLTSGTSGANVLTF
CDR3 DNA: TGTGCCAGCAGCCTGACTAGCGGGACCTCTGGGGCCAACGTCCTGACTTTC

V gene: TRBV29-1
clone size: -
D gene: -
J gene: TRBJ1-1
CDR3 protein: CSVNEGLESGNTEAFF
CDR3 DNA: TGCAGCGTTAATGAGGGCCTGGAGTCTGGGAACACTGAAGCTTTCTTT

V gene: TRBV27
clone size: -
D gene: TRBD1
J gene: TRBJ1-2
CDR3 protein: CASRKTGKYGYTF
CDR3 DNA: TGTGCCAGTCGTAAGACAGGGAAGTATGGCTACACCTTC

V gene: TRBV7-9
clone size: -
D gene: -
J gene: TRBJ2-2
CDR3 protein: CARRRDDTGELFF
CDR3 DNA: TGTGCCAGGAGGAGGGACGACACCGGGGAGCTGTTTTTT

V gene: TRBV5-6
clone size: -
D gene: -
J gene: TRBJ2-3
CDR3 protein: CASSLVGHTDTQYF
CDR3 DNA: TGTGCCAGCAGCCTGGTGGGACACACAGATACGCAGTATTTT

V gene: TRBV25-1
clone size: -
D gene: -
J gene: TRBJ2-6
CDR3 protein: CASSITGSGVNVLTF
CDR3 DNA: TGTGCCAGCAGTATTACAGGTTCTGGGGTCAACGTCCTGACTTTC

V gene: TRBV7-2
clone size: few
D gene: -
J gene: TRBJ2-6
CDR3 protein: CASSFPGSGANVLTF
CDR3 DNA: TGTGCCAGCAGCTTCCCAGGCTCTGGGGCCAACGTCCTGACTTTC

V gene: TRBV4-1
clone size: -
D gene: -
J gene: TRBJ2-3
CDR3 protein: CASSQVGTPDTQYF
CDR3 DNA: TGCGCCAGCAGCCAAGTCGGGACCCCAGATACGCAGTATTTT

V gene: TRBV9
clone size: few
D gene: -
J gene: TRBJ2-2
CDR3 protein: CASSVVGANTGELFF
CDR3 DNA: TGTGCCAGCAGCGTAGTGGGCGCGAACACCGGGGAGCTGTTTTTT

V gene: TRBV13
clone size: few
D gene: TRBD1
J gene: TRBJ1-5
CDR3 protein: CASSPRGSNQPQHF
CDR3 DNA: TGTGCCAGCAGCCCCAGGGGGAGCAATCAGCCCCAGCATTTT